This TCR beta chain was retrieved from a study of identical twins listed by TCRdb under 2016. A note on the overall study: The study deep-sequenced TCR alpha and beta repertoires from monozygotic twins, unrelated adults of various ages and cord blood to test whether fetal clonotypes persist. To rule out contamination, replicate twin experiments were performed at different times with different library preparation protocols.

General findings and caveats noted by the study authors: Out-of-frame TCR alpha sharing in monozygotic twins was systematically underestimated by recombination models, whereas sharing between unrelated individuals was in agreement with the recombination models. Because the same donors could not be followed over many years, the conclusions depended on cross-sectional statistical analysis. Out-of-frame TCR alpha sequences shared between twins showed an excess of low generation-probability sequences compared with coincidental sharing between unrelated individuals. Excess twin sharing in beta out-of-frame sequences was weaker because fewer shared sequences lowered the signal-to-noise ratio. Zero-insertion analyses could be partly confounded by invariant T cells such as MAIT and iNKT, although diverse VJ usage argued against such confounding for most clonotypes. Fewer insertions were carried by abundant cord blood beta clonotypes; a weaker similar trend was observed in young adult naive repertoires, while no such trend was observed in memory repertoires.

Only healthy Caucasian donors were included. The study also sequenced three unrelated non-twin adults: a male aged 18 to 29, a male aged 50 to 60 and a female aged 50 to 60. Using Miltenyi CD45RO+ enrichment and human naive T-cell isolation kits, memory (CD45RO+) and naive T cells were isolated from PBMC. The method behind the library was 5' RACE. This sample was sequenced with an Illumina HiSeq 2000. Template switching introduced a universal primer binding site; the final cDNA contained a unique molecular identifier, enabling accurate counting of TCR cDNA molecules. First-strand cDNA for TCR alpha and beta chains was synthesized from specific primers in the conserved constant-segment region. To control for contamination, each cDNA library was double barcoded with a SMART-Mk sample barcode plus Illumina barcodes. TruSeq adapter sequences along with Illumina sample barcodes were introduced in two successive PCR steps. Sequencing of the TCR alpha and beta cDNA libraries was done on the Illumina HiSeq platform using custom primers. Per the authors' processing: Unique molecular identifiers were extracted from raw reads with MiGEC, and CDR3 positions were determined with MiXCR. Recombination models were inferred per individual with the repgenHMM and IGoR tools using an EM algorithm. Shared clonotypes were analyzed with the tcR package in R, and sharing was normalized by the product of cloneset sizes. Out-of-frame nonproductive sequences were analyzed to study raw recombination free of thymic and clonal selection effects. TCRdb trimmed the raw reads at Q25, called clones with MiXCR and kept productive beta chains. Rows merge per CDR3 protein into single entries with the most common DNA and genes. TCRdb assigned the V and J calls; the authors' analysis was not used. This sample has approximately 690,000 distinct CDR3 sequences in its table, and over 5% of those were observed once. Of the sample, roughly 1.6% falls within the top ten clones.

To note about this clonotype: Its antigen has not been determined. No base quality information exists; no much larger clone differs at one position.

Trimmed from V: 4 bases; trimmed from J: 6 bases; junction bases lacking a gene match: 4. Reading from cysteine to phenylalanine, the CDR3 counts 14 amino acids. Solely the CDR3 DNA is kept, with 42 bases framed from the first base. This receptor was taken from a man in his late teens or twenties in good health. The chain is made from TRBV12-3 or TRBV12-4 and TRBJ2-1, and 9 bases in between align with TRBD2. Sequencing was carried out using naive T cells sorted from blood. The cell subset or site label corresponds to: cells isolated with a human naive T-cell isolation kit. The DNA is TGTGCCAGCAGTTGGCGGGAGGGGGGCAATGAGCAGTTCTTC. Its protein is CASSWREGGNEQFF.